The 12 T cell receptor beta chains in this list originate from one sample, sequenced in a study of T cell changes during pregnancy in multiple sclerosis. Libraries were prepared by immunoSEQ multiplex PCR; TCRdb keeps only in-frame clonotypes and omits some of them. The table has 67,000 or so clones, around 92% seen once; the top ten hold around 3.3%. The specimen comprised CD8+ T cells from peripheral blood mononuclear cells, sampled in the third trimester of pregnancy. The receptors derive from a female donor in good health, enrolled as a control in a pregnancy study.

There are a few counts of this clone. The chain is built from TRBV13 and TRBJ1-1; unclear D gene. The CDR3 is 15 residues long. Germline V lookup: CDR1 PRHDT, CDR2 FYEKMQ (reference sequence). Trimming cost V 0 bases and J 2 bases, with 10 bases left between them. CDR3 sequence reads: CASSLGRVSNTEAFF. CDR3 in DNA: TGTGCCAGCAGCTTAGGCCGGGTGAGCAACACTGAAGCTTTCTTT.

V gene TRBV2 combines with J gene TRBJ2-2; 11 nucleotides agree with TRBD1. CDR1 and CDR2 from the germline V gene are SNHLY and FYNNEI. The CDR3 covers 16 residues. Germline trimming cut 5 bases from V and 6 bases from J; bases unmatched to any gene: 8. CDR3 protein: CASSHRTGGASGELFF. The CDR3 DNA sequence: TGTGCCAGCAGTCATAGGACAGGGGGCGCGTCCGGGGAGCTGTTTTTT. Complete variable domain (other parts from reference TRBV2 and TRBJ2-2): EPEVTQTPSHQVTQMGQEVILRCVPISNHLYFYWYRQILGQKVEFLVSFYNNEISEKSEIFDDQFSVERPDGSNFTLKIRSTKLEDSAMYFCASSHRTGGASGELFFGEGSRLTVL.

This chain links TRBV23-1 with TRBJ1-2, with 7 bases matching TRBD1. TRBV23-1 is flagged as an ORF with uncertain function. V trimming: 2 bases; J trimming: 5 bases; junction bases outside the gene matches: 5. The CDR3 runs 14 residues. CDR3 region: CASSQRQGRYGYTF. The CDR3 nucleotides read TGCGCCAGCAGTCAACGACAGGGCCGGTATGGCTACACCTTC.

V usage is TRBV2 and J usage is TRBJ1-1; TRBD1 matches at 8 bases. Germline V gene data show CDR1 as SNHLY and CDR2 as FYNNEI. The V and J ends lost 4 bases and 6 bases, in that order; junction bases with no gene match: 4. The CDR3 has 13 amino acids. CDR3 loop: CASSGAQGAEAFF. The CDR3 nucleotides are TGTGCCAGCAGTGGAGCACAGGGGGCTGAAGCTTTCTTT.

The chain joins TRBV9 to TRBJ2-1, with D perhaps TRBD2 (6 bases). Per the germline V gene, CDR1 is SGDLS and CDR2 is YYNGEE. The CDR3 totals 15 residues. V was cut by 4 bases and J by 4 bases, with 15 bases left in between. CDR3 in DNA: TGTGCCAGCAGCTCGACGGGGGTACCATACAATGAGCAGTTCTTC. Translating it yields CASSSTGVPYNEQFF.

V is TRBV5-4 and J is TRBJ2-5; the D is unclear. The CDR3 consists of 13 residues. From germline, CDR1 is SGHNT and CDR2 YYREEE (reference sequence). Trimming left V 4 bases short and J 1 base short, with 8 bases between. In DNA, the CDR3 is TGTGCCAGCAGCCCGGCAGGCCAAGAGACCCAGTACTTC. Translating gives CASSPAGQETQYF.

This clone was observed once. The CDR3 is CASSQGTETYEQYF. The CDR3 DNA sequence: TGTGCCAGCAGCCAGGGGACAGAGACCTACGAGCAGTACTTC. The chain recombines TRBV4-2 with TRBJ2-7, with 7 bases identical to TRBD1. V was clipped by 3 bases and J by 2 bases; unmatched bases: 4. Germline CDR1 LGHNA, CDR2 YNFKEQ. This CDR3 contains 14 residues.

The chain is built from TRBV7-6 and TRBJ1-2, with D tentatively TRBD1 (6 bases). The germline CDR1 and CDR2 sequences are SGHVS and FNYEAQ. This CDR3 contains 16 residues. The V end was cut by 0 bases, the J end by 0 bases, with 11 bases between. CDR3 coding DNA: TGTGCCAGCAGCTTAGCGGAACAGGGTACTAACTATGGCTACACCTTC. This translates into CASSLAEQGTNYGYTF.

The CDR3 spells CASSQDGGNYGYTF. Here the CDR3 DNA reads TGCGCCAGCAGCCAAGACGGAGGGAACTATGGCTACACCTTC. V is TRBV4-3 and J is TRBJ1-2, with D unclear. CDR1 and CDR2 from the germline V gene are LGHNA and YSLEER. Trimming cost V 0 bases and J 2 bases, with 7 bases left between them. This CDR3 region has 14 residues.

The rearrangement joins TRBV4-3 to TRBJ2-4, with 8 positions matching TRBD1. Germline V gene sequence: CDR1 LGHNA, CDR2 YSLEER. The V segment lost 0 bases and the J segment 9 bases; nucleotides outside the gene matches: 10. This CDR3 has 16 residues. The CDR3 DNA reads as TGCGCCAGCAGCCAAGATGTGGGGACAGGCGCGGGCATTCAGTACTTC. It yields the protein CASSQDVGTGAGIQYF.

The chain has TRBV7-9 and TRBJ1-2; 7 bases are a match to TRBD1. Unmatched junction bases numbered 6, after V lost 1 base and J lost 4 bases. The CDR3 is made up of 15 amino acids. The V gene's germline CDR1 is SEHNR and CDR2 FQNEAQ (reference sequence). CDR3 DNA: TGTGCCAGCAGCTTAGGGCCCGCAGGGGGCTATGGCTACACCTTC. It codes for CASSLGPAGGYGYTF. Full variable domain (rest looked up from reference TRBV7-9 and TRBJ1-2): DTGVSQNPRHKITKRGQNVTFRCDPISEHNRLYWYRQTLGQGPEFLTYFQNEAQLEKSRLLSDRFSAERPKGSFSTLEIQRTEQGDSAMYLCASSLGPAGGYGYTFGSGTRLTVV.

This chain uses TRBV5-6 with TRBJ1-5; D is ambiguous. Trimming took 1 base from V and 3 from J, leaving 11 bases between them. This CDR3 has 15 amino acids. Germline V gene sequence: CDR1 SGHDT, CDR2 YYEEEE. The CDR3 spells CASSLFGTDNQPQHF. For the CDR3, the DNA is TGTGCCAGCAGCTTGTTTGGCACAGACAATCAGCCCCAGCATTTT.